The 9 T cell receptor beta chains listed next were all sequenced from one sample in a study of blood T cells in healthy people across ages. A second roughly 7 to 12 cycle PCR used barcoded and J-beta primers. One entry per CDR3 protein results from TCRdb running MiXCR on the 5' RACE reads. This sample has 450,000 to 700,000 distinct CDR3 sequences, with roughly 28% found just once. Sequencing input: blood. The receptors here all came from a woman between 65 and 79 years old in good health.

CDR3 coding DNA: TGCAGTGCCGCGGGACAGCATAGCAATCAGCCCCAGCATTTT. Translation: CSAAGQHSNQPQHF. The chain carries TRBV20-1 and TRBJ1-5; TRBD1 agrees at 7 bases. The germline V gene has CDR1 DFQATT and CDR2 SNEGSKA (reference sequence). The CDR3 totals 14 residues. Unmatched junction bases numbered 5, after V lost 6 bases and J lost 0 bases.

The chain has TRBV7-9 and TRBJ1-2; D gene uncertain. Trimming pared 3 bases from V and 4 bases from J, leaving 6 bases between. CDR1 and CDR2 (germline): SEHNR, FQNEAQ (reference sequence). The CDR3 covers 12 residues. CDR3 DNA sequence: TGTGCCAGCAGCTTTACACCCTATGGCTACACCTTC. It translates to CASSFTPYGYTF.

This clonotype was counted ten times or more. This rearrangement joins TRBV7-9 to TRBJ2-5; TRBD2 matches at 11 bases. The CDR3 has 17 residues. With V trimmed by 5 bases and J by 4 bases, 12 bases remained unmatched. The germline V gene has CDR1 SEHNR and CDR2 FQNEAQ (reference sequence). The CDR3 DNA sequence: TGTGCCAGCAGCCGAACAAAGGAGGGACTAGCGGTAGAGACCCAGTACTTC. Protein product: CASSRTKEGLAVETQYF.

The chain has TRBV20-1 and TRBJ1-5; D unresolved. Deletions cut 1 base from V and 0 bases from J, with 10 bases between. CDR3 length: 15 amino acids. Per germline, CDR1 DFQATT and CDR2 SNEGSKA (reference sequence). This chain's CDR3 is CSARVDYYSNQPQHF. The DNA for the CDR3 is TGCAGTGCTAGAGTGGACTACTATAGCAATCAGCCCCAGCATTTT.

Turning to this clonotype: The conserved phenylalanine or tryptophan normally closing the CDR3 is absent here, so this likely arose from a read error. CDR3 sequence reads: CASSFNPDRDYEQYL. DNA of the CDR3: TGTGCCAGCAGCTTTAATCCTGACAGGGACTACGAGCAGTACCTC. This chain joins TRBV7-8 and TRBJ2-7; 7 bases fit TRBD1. This CDR3 contains 15 residues. Germline assignment: CDR1 SGHVS and CDR2 FQNEAQ. Germline trimming cut 3 bases from V and 3 bases from J; bases unmatched to any gene: 8.

This clonotype was observed a handful of times. The chain links TRBV5-1 to TRBJ1-1, with D perhaps matching TRBD1 (5 bases). Germline CDR1 SGHRS, CDR2 YFSETQ. The CDR3 runs to 13 residues. Trimming cost V 7 bases and J 1 base, with 11 bases left between them. As DNA, the CDR3 is TGCGCCAGCGCCGACCAGGGGAACACTGAAGCTTTCTTT. This codes for CASADQGNTEAFF.

The J gene is TRBJ1-1, the V gene TRBV5-1; the match to TRBD1 covers 7 bases. Germline loops: CDR1 SGHRS, CDR2 YFSETQ. The CDR3 loop spans 15 amino acids. The V gene end was trimmed by 4 bases and the J gene end by 1 base; junction bases not matched to a gene: 7. The CDR3 bases are TGCGCCAGCAGCATGAGACAGGGATGGAACACTGAAGCTTTCTTT. The encoded protein is CASSMRQGWNTEAFF.

This clonotype occurred a few times. The V and J genes are TRBV29-1 and TRBJ2-1; D tentatively reads TRBD1 or TRBD2 (5 bases each). The J call may be incorrect, as the DNA end agrees better with TRBJ2-7. Germline CDR1 and CDR2: SQVTM and ANQGSEA. This CDR3 comprises 16 residues. The CDR3 reads CSAGYPSGLRPYEQYF. The DNA for the CDR3 is TGCAGCGCTGGATATCCTTCGGGGCTTCGGCCCTACGAGCAGTACTTC.

V usage is TRBV6-2 or TRBV6-3 and J usage is TRBJ2-4; weak D call: TRBD1 (5 bases). This CDR3 is 16 amino acids long. Germline V gene lookup returns CDR1 MNHEY and CDR2 SVGEGT. Deletions cut 5 bases from V and 1 base from J, with 15 bases between. The CDR3 coding sequence is TGTGCCAGCAGTGGGGAACCTAAGGGGGCCAAAAACATTCAGTACTTC. Translating it yields CASSGEPKGAKNIQYF.